This T cell receptor beta chain was recovered during a study of T-cell reconstitution after alpha-beta-depleted transplantation in children. Notes on the study in general: From surviving recipient T cells and thymic progenitors came the high day-60 TCRbeta diversity observed in some patients. T-cell counts and diversity were attributed mostly to newly produced T cells one year after transplant. Expanded clones from the graft, numbering several hundred, reportedly supplied alpha-beta T cells about two months after transplant.

CDR1 and CDR2 (germline): SQVTM, ANQGSEA. This CDR3 is 13 amino acids long. V lost 5 bases to trimming and J lost 5 bases, with 12 bases between them. This clonotype appeared many times. As yet, its antigen is unknown. Unique molecular identifiers were used in preparing the TCRbeta library. A single record per CDR3 protein comes from TCRdb applying MiXCR to the PCR reads. The sample includes around 250,000 distinct CDR3 sequences, roughly a quarter of them seen just once. The sequencing used PBMCs, collected before TCRalphabeta/CD19-depleted stem cell transplant. This sequence originates from a girl aged 2-10 years with Fanconi anemia, due to receive a stem cell transplant. The V and J genes are TRBV29-1 and TRBJ1-4; TRBD1 is a possible D gene (5 bases). CDR3 sequence (DNA): TGCAGCGTTCGTGACAGTGTAAATGAAAAACTGTTTTTT. The encoded protein is CSVRDSVNEKLFF.